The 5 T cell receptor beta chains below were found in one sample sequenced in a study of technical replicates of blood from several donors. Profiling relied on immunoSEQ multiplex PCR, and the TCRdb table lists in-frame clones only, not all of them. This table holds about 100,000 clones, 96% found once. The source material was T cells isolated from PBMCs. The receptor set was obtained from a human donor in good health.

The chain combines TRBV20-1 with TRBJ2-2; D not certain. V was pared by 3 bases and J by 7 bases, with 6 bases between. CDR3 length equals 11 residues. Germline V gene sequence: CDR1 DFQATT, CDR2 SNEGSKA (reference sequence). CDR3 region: CSASFGGELFF. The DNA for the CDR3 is TGCAGTGCTAGTTTCGGCGGGGAGCTGTTTTTT.

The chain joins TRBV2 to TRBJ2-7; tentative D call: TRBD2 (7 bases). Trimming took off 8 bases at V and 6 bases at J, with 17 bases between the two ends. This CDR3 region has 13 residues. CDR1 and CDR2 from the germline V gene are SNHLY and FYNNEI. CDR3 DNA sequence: TGTGCCAGCGGGGGGGGGCCGCGCCGCGAGCAGTACTTC. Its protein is CASGGGPRREQYF.

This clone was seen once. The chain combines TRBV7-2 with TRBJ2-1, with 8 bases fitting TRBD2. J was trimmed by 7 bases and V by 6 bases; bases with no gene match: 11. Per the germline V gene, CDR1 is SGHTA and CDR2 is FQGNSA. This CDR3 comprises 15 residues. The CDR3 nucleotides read TGTGCCAGCAGTCGGGGACTAGGGGGAGGGAATGAGCAGTTCTTC. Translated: CASSRGLGGGNEQFF. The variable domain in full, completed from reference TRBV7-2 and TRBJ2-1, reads GAGVSQSPSNKVTEKGKDVELRCDPISGHTALYWYRQSLGQGLEFLIYFQGNSAPDKSGLPSDRFSAERTGGSVSTLTIQRTQQEDSAVYLCASSRGLGGGNEQFFGPGTRLTVL.

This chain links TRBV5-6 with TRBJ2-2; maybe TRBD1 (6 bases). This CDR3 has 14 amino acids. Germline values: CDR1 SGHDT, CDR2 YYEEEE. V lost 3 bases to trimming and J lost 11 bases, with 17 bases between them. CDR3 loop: CASSWAGQSPELFF. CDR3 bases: TGTGCCAGCAGCTGGGCCGGACAGTCGCCTGAGCTGTTTTTT.

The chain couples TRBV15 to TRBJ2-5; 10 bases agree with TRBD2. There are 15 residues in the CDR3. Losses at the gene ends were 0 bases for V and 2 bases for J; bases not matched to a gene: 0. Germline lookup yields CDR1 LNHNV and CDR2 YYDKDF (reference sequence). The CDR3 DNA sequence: TGTGCCACCAGCAGAGAGACTAGCGGGCAAGAGACCCAGTACTTC. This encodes CATSRETSGQETQYF.